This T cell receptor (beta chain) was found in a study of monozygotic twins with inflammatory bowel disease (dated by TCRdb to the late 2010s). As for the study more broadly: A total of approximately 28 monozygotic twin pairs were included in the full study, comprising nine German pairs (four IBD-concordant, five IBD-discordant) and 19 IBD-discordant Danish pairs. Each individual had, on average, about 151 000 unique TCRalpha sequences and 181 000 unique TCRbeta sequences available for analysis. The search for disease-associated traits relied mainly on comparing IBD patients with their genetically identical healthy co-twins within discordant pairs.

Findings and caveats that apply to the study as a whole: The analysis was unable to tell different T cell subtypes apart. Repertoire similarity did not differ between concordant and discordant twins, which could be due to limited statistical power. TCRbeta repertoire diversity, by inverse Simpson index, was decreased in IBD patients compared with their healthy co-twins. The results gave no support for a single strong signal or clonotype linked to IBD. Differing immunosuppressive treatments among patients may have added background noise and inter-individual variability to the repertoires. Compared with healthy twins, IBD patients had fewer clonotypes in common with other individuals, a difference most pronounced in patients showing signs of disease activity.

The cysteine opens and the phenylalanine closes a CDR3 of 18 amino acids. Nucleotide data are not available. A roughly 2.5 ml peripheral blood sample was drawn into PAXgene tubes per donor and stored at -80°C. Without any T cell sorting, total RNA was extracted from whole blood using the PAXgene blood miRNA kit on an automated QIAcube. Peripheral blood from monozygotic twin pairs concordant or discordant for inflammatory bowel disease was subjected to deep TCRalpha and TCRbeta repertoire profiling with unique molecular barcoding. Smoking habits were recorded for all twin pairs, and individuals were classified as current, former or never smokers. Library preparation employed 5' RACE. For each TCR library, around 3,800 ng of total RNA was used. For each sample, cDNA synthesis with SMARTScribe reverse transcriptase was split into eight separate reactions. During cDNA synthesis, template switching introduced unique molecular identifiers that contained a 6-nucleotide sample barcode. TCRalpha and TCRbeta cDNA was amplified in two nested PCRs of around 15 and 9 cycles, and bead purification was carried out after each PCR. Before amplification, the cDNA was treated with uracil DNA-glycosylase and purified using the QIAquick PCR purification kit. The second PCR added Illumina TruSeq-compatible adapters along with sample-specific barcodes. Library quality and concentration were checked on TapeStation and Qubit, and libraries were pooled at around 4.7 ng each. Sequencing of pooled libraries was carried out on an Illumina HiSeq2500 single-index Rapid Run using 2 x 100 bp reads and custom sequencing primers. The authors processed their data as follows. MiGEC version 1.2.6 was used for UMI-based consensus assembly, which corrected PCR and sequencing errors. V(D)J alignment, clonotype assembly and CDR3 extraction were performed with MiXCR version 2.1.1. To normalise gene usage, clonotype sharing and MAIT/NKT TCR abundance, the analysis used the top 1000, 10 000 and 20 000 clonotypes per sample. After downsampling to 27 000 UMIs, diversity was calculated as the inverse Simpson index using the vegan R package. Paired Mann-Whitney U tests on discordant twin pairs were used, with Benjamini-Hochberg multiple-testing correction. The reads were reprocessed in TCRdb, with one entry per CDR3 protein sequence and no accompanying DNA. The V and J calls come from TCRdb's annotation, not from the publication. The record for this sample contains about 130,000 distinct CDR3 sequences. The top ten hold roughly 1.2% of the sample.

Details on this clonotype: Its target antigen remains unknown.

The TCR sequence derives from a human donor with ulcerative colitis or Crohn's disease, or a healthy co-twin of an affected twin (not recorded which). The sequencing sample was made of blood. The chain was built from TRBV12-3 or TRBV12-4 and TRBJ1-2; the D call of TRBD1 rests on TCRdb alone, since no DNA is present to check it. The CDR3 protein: CASSSSLRTGGKGYGYTF.